The present entry profiles one T cell receptor (beta chain) with its context. Unmatched junction bases numbered 8, after V lost 4 bases and J lost 0 bases. The CDR3 is 16 residues long. Germline CDR1 is SGHRS and CDR2 is YFSETQ. This sample was included in a study of T cell changes during pregnancy in multiple sclerosis. The repertoire was sequenced with immunoSEQ multiplex PCR; TCRdb's copy has only in-frame clones and lacks some. This sample has about 76,000 clones, with 80% to 95% found just once. This receptor was obtained from a female donor in good health, enrolled as a control in a pregnancy study. The rearrangement links TRBV5-1 to TRBJ2-7; 9 bases line up with TRBD1. The specimen was peripheral blood, collected after pregnancy. The CDR3, as DNA: TGCGCCAGCAGCCCGGAGGCGGGACAGGGCTCCTACGAGCAGTACTTC. Its protein product is CASSPEAGQGSYEQYF.